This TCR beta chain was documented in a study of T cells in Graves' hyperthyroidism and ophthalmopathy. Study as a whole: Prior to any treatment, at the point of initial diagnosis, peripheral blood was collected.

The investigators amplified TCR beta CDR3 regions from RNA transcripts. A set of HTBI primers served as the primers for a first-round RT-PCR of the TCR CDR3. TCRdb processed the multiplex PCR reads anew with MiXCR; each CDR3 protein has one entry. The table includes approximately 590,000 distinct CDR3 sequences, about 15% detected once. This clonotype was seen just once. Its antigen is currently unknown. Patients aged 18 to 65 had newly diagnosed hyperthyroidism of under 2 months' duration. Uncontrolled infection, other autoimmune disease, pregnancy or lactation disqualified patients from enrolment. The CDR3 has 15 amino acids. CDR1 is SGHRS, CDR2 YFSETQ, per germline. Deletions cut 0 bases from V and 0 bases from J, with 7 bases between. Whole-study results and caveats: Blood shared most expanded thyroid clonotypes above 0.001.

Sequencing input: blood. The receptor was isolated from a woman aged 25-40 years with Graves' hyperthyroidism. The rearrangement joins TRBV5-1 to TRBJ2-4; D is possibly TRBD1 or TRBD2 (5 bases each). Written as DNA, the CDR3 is TGCGCCAGCAGCTTGGGTGGGGGAGCCAAAAACATTCAGTACTTC. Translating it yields CASSLGGGAKNIQYF.